The 31 T cell receptor beta chains listed next were all sequenced from one sample in a study of human T cells and chemical hapten exposure (dated by TCRdb to the early 2020s). Libraries came from RACE. Sequenced using a NextSeq 500. TCRdb reprocessing: public reads trimmed at Q25 with fastp, clones called with MiXCR, in-frame beta chains kept. Rows are unified per CDR3 protein, each entry keeping the most common DNA and genes. This sample holds fewer than 150,000 distinct CDR3 sequences; approximately 12% were observed only once. The ten largest clonotypes hold around 2.8% of the sample. The time point tag for this specimen amounts to: pre-sensitization, week 0. This specimen's treatment or condition label, per the study, means: therapeutic diphenylcyclopropenone sensitization with weekly scalp DPC. The starting material was whole blood, obtained in connection with sensitization to the hapten diphenylcyclopropenone (DPC). Source of these receptors: a woman aged 18-30 years with alopecia areata. Some clones in this sample may be carry-over from other donors' samples.

The chain employs TRBV4-3 and TRBJ1-2, with a tentative D call TRBD1 (5 bases). V lost 4 bases and J lost 0, with 15 bases in between. The germline gives CDR1 LGHNA, CDR2 YSLEER. The CDR3 is 16 residues long. The CDR3 region is CASSRTQAYANYGYTF. CDR3 DNA sequence: TGCGCCAGCAGCCGAACACAGGCCTACGCTAACTATGGCTACACCTTC.

This clonotype has a handful of counts. The chain employs TRBV6-6 and TRBJ2-7; no clear D gene. Trimming pared 2 bases from V and 9 bases from J, leaving 8 bases between. This CDR3 has 11 residues. Per germline, CDR1 MNHNY and CDR2 SVGAGI (reference sequence). In DNA form, the CDR3 reads TGTGCCAGCAGTTACGGGGTCGGGCAGTACTTC. It translates to CASSYGVGQYF.

The chain is built from TRBV20-1 and TRBJ2-3; D is unresolved. The CDR3 consists of 14 residues. From germline, CDR1 is DFQATT and CDR2 SNEGSKA (reference sequence). The V and J ends lost 6 bases and 2 bases respectively, with 15 bases between them. For the CDR3, the DNA is TGCAGTGCCTCCCCCAGTTCGATCACAGATACGCAGTATTTT. It is translated as CSASPSSITDTQYF.

Many counts were recorded for this clonotype. The V and J genes are TRBV6-2 or TRBV6-3 and TRBJ2-2, with D unresolved. Deletions cut 2 bases from V and 4 bases from J, with 11 bases between. Germline CDR1 reads MNHEY; CDR2 reads SVGEGT. CDR3 size: 15 residues. The CDR3 sequence is CASSYKVEGTGELFF. DNA of the CDR3: TGTGCCAGCAGTTACAAGGTAGAAGGCACCGGGGAGCTGTTTTTT.

In its sample, this clonotype was seen a few times. V and J are TRBV12-3 or TRBV12-4 and TRBJ2-2; D possibly corresponds to TRBD1 (6 bases). The CDR3 is 15 amino acids. Trimming took 6 bases from V and 1 from J, leaving 12 bases between them. The CDR3 nucleotides are TGTGCCAGCAGCCCGGACAGCTTGAACACCGGGGAGCTGTTTTTT. Its protein product is CASSPDSLNTGELFF.

The chain joins TRBV9 to TRBJ2-7; 9 nucleotides line up with TRBD1. V lost 3 bases to trimming and J lost 5 bases; unmatched junction nucleotides: 9. From germline, CDR1 is SGDLS and CDR2 YYNGEE. The CDR3 covers 15 residues. CDR3 sequence reads: CASSAAGTGSHEQYF. DNA for the CDR3: TGTGCCAGCAGCGCGGCCGGGACAGGGAGCCACGAGCAGTACTTC.

This clonotype was observed many times. In nucleotides, the CDR3 is TGCGCCAGCAGCCAAGGTAGGGGCTACAGCTCCTACGAGCAGTACTTC. This encodes CASSQGRGYSSYEQYF. The V call is TRBV4-1, the J call TRBJ2-7; maybe TRBD1 (5 bases). The CDR3 runs 16 residues. Trimming shortened V by 1 base and J by 0 bases, and 13 bases separated the two germline ends. Germline assignment: CDR1 MGHRA and CDR2 YSYEKL.

CDR3 coding DNA: TGTGCCAGCAGTCAATGGACTAGCTCCTACGAGCAGTACTTC. This sequence encodes CASSQWTSSYEQYF. The V gene is TRBV28, the J gene TRBJ2-7, with 7 bases matching TRBD2. J gave up 0 bases and V 5 bases, and 4 bases lay outside the gene matches. The germline V gene encodes CDR1 MDHEN and CDR2 SYDVKM. This CDR3 has 14 residues.

The chain combines TRBV7-9 with TRBJ1-5; D perhaps matches TRBD1 (5 bases). Germline V gene lookup returns CDR1 SEHNR and CDR2 FQNEAQ (reference sequence). With 5 bases removed from V and 6 bases from J, the gap between germline ends came to 14 bases. The CDR3 totals 14 residues. CDR3 protein: CASSQGRPGQPQHF. In nucleotides, the CDR3 is TGTGCCAGCAGCCAGGGCCGACCAGGTCAGCCCCAGCATTTT. Combining the CDR3 with reference TRBV7-9 and TRBJ1-5 gives the whole variable domain DTGVSQNPRHKITKRGQNVTFRCDPISEHNRLYWYRQTLGQGPEFLTYFQNEAQLEKSRLLSDRFSAERPKGSFSTLEIQRTEQGDSAMYLCASSQGRPGQPQHFGDGTRLSIL.

This clonotype was observed at least ten times. This chain uses TRBV5-6 with TRBJ1-4, with TRBD1 identical over 10 bases. Looked up from germline, CDR1 is SGHDT and CDR2 is YYEEEE. The CDR3 is made up of 14 amino acids. With V trimmed by 2 bases and J by 7 bases, 2 bases remained unmatched. CDR3: CASSFGDRGEKLFF. CDR3 nucleotides: TGTGCCAGCAGCTTTGGGGACAGGGGTGAAAAACTGTTTTTT. Together with reference TRBV5-6 and TRBJ1-4, the CDR3 gives the full variable domain: DAGVTQSPTHLIKTRGQQVTLRCSPKSGHDTVSWYQQALGQGPQFIFQYYEEEERQRGNFPDRFSGHQFPNYSSELNVNALLLGDSALYLCASSFGDRGEKLFFGSGTQLSVL.

This chain joins TRBV11-1 and TRBJ2-7, with D possibly being TRBD2 (5 bases). V shed 2 bases and J shed 3 bases, with 14 bases lying between them. This CDR3 has 15 residues. CDR1 is SGHAT, CDR2 FQDESV, per germline (reference sequence). CDR3 DNA sequence: TGTGCCAGCAGCTTAATCGGGGAAGGCTACTACGAGCAGTACTTC. Protein product: CASSLIGEGYYEQYF.

This sequence joins TRBV12-5 and TRBJ2-2, with 7 bases identical to TRBD1. CDR3 length equals 16 residues. Germline CDR1 reads LGHNT; CDR2 reads FRNRAP. J lost 2 bases, V lost 7 bases, and 10 bases had no gene match. The chain's CDR3 is CASAFAGGSNTGELFF. The CDR3, as DNA: TGTGCTAGTGCCTTCGCAGGGGGTTCAAACACCGGGGAGCTGTTTTTT.

This clonotype was recorded many times. The chain links TRBV18 to TRBJ1-1; D remains ambiguous. Deletions cut 8 bases from V and 0 bases from J, with 10 bases between. Germline V gene data show CDR1 as KGHSH and CDR2 as LQKENI. CDR3 length: 13 amino acids. CDR3 in amino acids: CASGYSLNTEAFF. DNA of the CDR3: TGTGCCAGCGGGTACAGTTTGAACACTGAAGCTTTCTTT.

DNA of the CDR3: TGTGCCAGCACCGTTACCGCGCGGGACAGGGCGAACACCGGGGAGCTGTTTTTT. This translates into CASTVTARDRANTGELFF. The rearrangement uses TRBV12-3 or TRBV12-4 and TRBJ2-2; TRBD1 agrees at 9 bases. V trimming: 7 bases; J trimming: 0 bases; junction bases outside the gene matches: 12. This CDR3 region has 18 residues.

This clonotype was picked up many times. The rearrangement uses TRBV6-5 and TRBJ1-1, with D possibly being TRBD1 (5 bases). CDR3 size: 11 residues. Trimming removed 3 bases at V and 8 bases at J, with 7 bases between. CDR1 and CDR2 from the germline V gene are MNHEY and SVGAGI. The CDR3 loop reads CASSYSGEAFF. Here the CDR3 DNA reads TGTGCCAGCAGTTATTCAGGGGAAGCTTTCTTT.

The chain joins TRBV15 to TRBJ2-5; 8 nucleotides line up with TRBD2. This CDR3 has 16 residues. After removal of 1 base from V and 1 base from J, the junction contained 5 bases not matched to a gene. CDR1 is LNHNV and CDR2 is YYDKDF in the germline V gene (reference sequence). CDR3 DNA: TGTGCCACCAGCAGAGGTAGCGGGGAATTCCAAGAGACCCAGTACTTC. Encoded protein: CATSRGSGEFQETQYF.

The chain has TRBV7-2 and TRBJ2-2; the D is unclear. V shed 5 bases and J shed 1 base, with 17 bases lying between them. The CDR3 is 17 amino acids. Germline CDR1 SGHTA, CDR2 FQGNSA. The DNA for the CDR3 is TGTGCCAGCAGCACCCCGGCCGGGTCCTTGAACACCGGGGAGCTGTTTTTT. Protein: CASSTPAGSLNTGELFF. Full variable domain (outside the CDR3, taken from reference TRBV7-2 and TRBJ2-2): GAGVSQSPSNKVTEKGKDVELRCDPISGHTALYWYRQSLGQGLEFLIYFQGNSAPDKSGLPSDRFSAERTGGSVSTLTIQRTQQEDSAVYLCASSTPAGSLNTGELFFGEGSRLTVL.

This clonotype was found a few times. This chain joins TRBV7-2 and TRBJ2-1; 8 positions agree with TRBD1. Germline V lookup: CDR1 SGHTA, CDR2 FQGNSA. After removal of 4 bases from V and 7 bases from J, the junction contained 6 bases not matched to a gene. This CDR3 is built from 14 residues. The chain's CDR3 is CASSSIRGRNEQFF. For the CDR3, the DNA is TGTGCCAGCAGCTCCATCAGGGGGCGGAATGAGCAGTTCTTC.

This clonotype has only a few counts. The chain has TRBV9 and TRBJ2-1; a weak D match, TRBD1 (5 bases). CDR1 is SGDLS and CDR2 is YYNGEE in the germline V gene. The CDR3 spans 13 residues. Trimming cost V 0 bases and J 6 bases, with 7 bases left between them. CDR3 in amino acids: CASSVEGINEQFF. CDR3 nucleotides: TGTGCCAGCAGCGTAGAGGGGATCAATGAGCAGTTCTTC.

V gene TRBV7-9 combines with J gene TRBJ2-7; D not resolved. The V gene lost 5 bases and the J gene lost 0 bases, with 17 bases spanning the gap. The CDR3 contains 16 residues. Germline values: CDR1 SEHNR, CDR2 FQNEAQ (reference sequence). CDR3 region: CASSPTMIRSSYEQYF. The DNA of the CDR3 is TGTGCCAGCAGCCCAACGATGATTCGGAGCTCCTACGAGCAGTACTTC.

The chain joins TRBV12-3 or TRBV12-4 to TRBJ2-1, with TRBD2 matching 15 bases. V was clipped by 1 base and J by 0 bases; unmatched bases: 4. The CDR3 is 19 residues long. In DNA, the CDR3 is TGTGCCAGCAGTTTAGACTCGGGACTAGCGGGGGGCTCCTACAATGAGCAGTTCTTC. As protein: CASSLDSGLAGGSYNEQFF.

V is TRBV5-1 and J is TRBJ1-5; D is perhaps TRBD1 (5 bases). The CDR3 loop spans 13 amino acids. The germline V gene encodes CDR1 SGHRS and CDR2 YFSETQ. V lost 7 bases and J 3 bases, leaving 11 bases between the germline ends. The CDR3 reads CASGEGHNQPQHF. As DNA, the CDR3 is TGCGCCAGCGGGGAGGGGCACAATCAGCCCCAGCATTTT.

This clonotype was observed many times. J is TRBJ2-3 and V is TRBV30, with TRBD2 matching over 8 bases. The V and J ends lost 2 bases and 6 bases, in that order; junction bases with no gene match: 13. Looked up from germline, CDR1 is GTSNPN and CDR2 is SVGIG (reference sequence). There are 16 residues in the CDR3. The CDR3: CAWSTAFSGGGDTQYF. The CDR3 DNA reads TGTGCCTGGAGTACCGCTTTTTCCGGCGGGGGGGATACGCAGTATTTT.

The rearrangement joins TRBV7-2 to TRBJ2-1, with 7 bases fitting TRBD1. CDR1 and CDR2 (germline): SGHTA, FQGNSA. The CDR3 sequence is 17 residues long. V shed 5 bases, J shed 7 bases, and the junction held 17 bases outside the gene matches. The DNA for the CDR3 is TGTGCCAGCAGCCCCCAGATTGAGACAGGGATGAGGAATGAGCAGTTCTTC. Translated: CASSPQIETGMRNEQFF.

This clonotype was seen ten or more times. The chain joins TRBV7-2 to TRBJ2-4; D possibly corresponds to TRBD1 (6 bases). Between the trimmed V and J ends, which lost 5 bases and 1 base, there was a span of 12 bases. Per germline, CDR1 SGHTA and CDR2 FQGNSA. CDR3 length: 15 residues. CDR3 amino acids: CASSPSRGAKNIQYF. CDR3 coding DNA: TGTGCCAGCAGCCCGTCCAGGGGTGCCAAAAACATTCAGTACTTC. The complete variable domain, with remaining parts taken from reference TRBV7-2 and TRBJ2-4, reads GAGVSQSPSNKVTEKGKDVELRCDPISGHTALYWYRQSLGQGLEFLIYFQGNSAPDKSGLPSDRFSAERTGGSVSTLTIQRTQQEDSAVYLCASSPSRGAKNIQYFGAGTRLSVL.

This clonotype came up many times. V usage is TRBV20-1 and J usage is TRBJ2-1; TRBD2 agrees at 10 bases. Germline V gene data show CDR1 as DFQATT and CDR2 as SNEGSKA (reference sequence). Trimming cost V 0 bases and J 6 bases; bases outside gene matches: 11. The CDR3 extends over 17 amino acids. CDR3 in amino acids: CSARDSAGTSAINEQFF. The CDR3 nucleotides are TGCAGTGCTAGAGATTCTGCCGGGACTAGCGCTATCAATGAGCAGTTCTTC.

In its sample, this clonotype was seen a few times. The chain uses TRBV5-6 and TRBJ2-3; D uncertain. The V and J ends lost 4 bases and 1 base respectively, with 16 bases between them. The germline gives CDR1 SGHDT, CDR2 YYEEEE. The CDR3 has 16 amino acids. CDR3 sequence (DNA): TGTGCCAGCAGCCTGTCAGCTACGGGTGGCACAGATACGCAGTATTTT. Protein product: CASSLSATGGTDTQYF.

This clonotype was counted a few times. The chain joins TRBV6-1 to TRBJ1-1; TRBD1 matches at 9 bases. The germline CDR1 and CDR2 sequences are MNHNS and SASEGT. V dropped 4 bases and J dropped 7; count of bases not matched to a gene: 7. The CDR3 runs 14 residues. The CDR3 reads CASSVEQGAGEAFF. CDR3 nucleotide sequence: TGTGCCAGCAGTGTAGAACAGGGGGCGGGTGAAGCTTTCTTT.

This clonotype was seen a handful of times. The V call is TRBV27, the J call TRBJ1-5, with 8 positions matching TRBD1. Germline values: CDR1 MNHEY, CDR2 SMNVEV (reference sequence). The CDR3 is 15 residues long. After removal of 3 bases from V and 4 bases from J, the junction contained 5 bases not matched to a gene. CDR3 in DNA: TGTGCCAGCAGTTTCGGGACAGGCCAAAATCAGCCCCAGCATTTT. Translating gives CASSFGTGQNQPQHF.

This clonotype was seen at least ten times. The chain uses TRBV2 and TRBJ1-5; no clear D gene. Between the trimmed V and J ends, which lost 3 bases and 3 bases, there was a span of 9 bases. Germline values: CDR1 SNHLY, CDR2 FYNNEI. The CDR3 is 14 residues long. The CDR3 bases are TGTGCCAGCAGTGATAACAGCTACAATCAGCCCCAGCATTTT. This sequence encodes CASSDNSYNQPQHF.

This clonotype was picked up a small number of times. The chain combines TRBV9 with TRBJ2-7; no definite D call. Germline V CDR1 and CDR2: SGDLS, YYNGEE. Trimming took 4 bases from V and 7 from J, leaving 21 bases between them. The CDR3 spans 15 residues. CDR3 in amino acids: CASSPYLIGTEEQYF. As DNA, the CDR3 is TGTGCCAGCAGCCCCTACCTCATCGGTACGGAGGAGCAGTACTTC.